There are a few counts of the clone carrying this T cell receptor (beta chain). The antigen is unknown. The source of the sample is a study of beta chain features in type 1 diabetes. Looking at the study overall: Sorted cells numbering around 100,000,000 were examined across all samples. General study points: Fewer junction insertions and more nucleotide deletions appeared in type 1 diabetes patients. Compared to healthy donors, patients appeared to have naive, central memory and Treg TCRB repertoires that were more alike.

Every single donor gave one heparinised blood draw, and these averaged roughly 100 mL. The CDR3 is made up of 17 amino acids. V gave up 4 bases and J gave up 1 base; unmatched junction bases: 5. Germline CDR1 MNHEY, CDR2 SMNVEV (reference sequence). The sequenced template was cDNA made from the entire isolated RNA. Sequencing was performed with immunoSEQ multiplex PCR; in TCRdb, only in-frame clones are kept and a portion is missing. The table includes hundreds of thousands of clones, around 13% detected once. The V and J genes are TRBV27 and TRBJ2-1, with TRBD2 matching over 12 bases. The source material was naive CD4+ T cells from blood. The TCR comes from a man between 18 and 35 years old in good health. CDR3: CASSSLTSGRSYNEQFF. As DNA, the CDR3 is TGTGCCAGCAGTTCCCTGACTAGCGGGAGATCCTACAATGAGCAGTTCTTC.